This is a list of T cell receptor beta chains from one sample in a study of beta chain features in type 1 diabetes. This table comes from immunoSEQ multiplex PCR, and its TCRdb copy is limited to in-frame clones, with some not included. Among some 45,000 clones listed, roughly 70% were seen once. Material for sequencing was Tregs from blood. The receptor source for this set is a woman under 30 with type 1 diabetes. CDR3s include the opening cysteine and the closing phenylalanine or tryptophan. The size of a clone is reported for some rows only, either as once, few or many, or as a class for expanded clones.

v_gene	j_gene	abundance	CDR3aa
TRBV15	TRBJ2-7	-	CATSTPGAVSYEQYF
TRBV5-4	TRBJ1-2	once	CASSLEGALDGYTF
TRBV7-8	TRBJ2-3	-	CASRSPGQGATDTQYF
TRBV10-3	TRBJ2-7	-	CAISESGTAYEQYF
TRBV19	TRBJ2-6	-	CASSTSGGFYSGANVLTF
TRBV7-3	TRBJ2-1	-	CASSPLASSYNEQFF
TRBV18	TRBJ2-4	once	CASSPGPSEKNIQYF
TRBV4-3	TRBJ2-6	-	CASSSSSGANVLTF
TRBV18	TRBJ2-2	-	CASSPPRVGGELFF
TRBV6-6	TRBJ1-1	-	CASKDWRNTEAFF
TRBV25-1	TRBJ1-4	-	CASSIRWGEKLFF
TRBV10-3	TRBJ2-6	-	CAISDQGPRTGANVLTF
TRBV19	TRBJ1-5	few	CASSAWLQPQHF
TRBV30	TRBJ2-6	few	CAHDSSGANVLTF
TRBV5-1	TRBJ2-5	-	CASRPTGQETQYF
TRBV5-6	TRBJ2-3	medium-sized	CASSSPTGLPPDTQYF
TRBV5-1	TRBJ2-7	-	CASSLEGAQYF
TRBV5-1	TRBJ1-1	few	CASSPGTGGRTEAFF
TRBV6-1	TRBJ1-1	-	CASIRGTLEAFF
TRBV6-5	TRBJ2-5	few	CASSYSRQGVKTQYF
TRBV27	TRBJ2-6	-	CASRQGAAGANVLTF
TRBV7-2	TRBJ1-4	-	CASSLVWSGDVEKLFF
TRBV5-1	TRBJ1-2	-	CASSWHYVGANYGYTF
TRBV7-2	TRBJ1-4	few	CASSRVDNEKLFF
TRBV7-2	TRBJ2-1	-	CASRKRLSSYNEQFF
TRBV7-9	TRBJ1-5	-	CASSFGGVDQPQHF
TRBV7-8	TRBJ1-6	-	CASSRNRGPNSPLHF
TRBV18	TRBJ1-1	-	CASSFRGRLNTEAFF
TRBV5-1	TRBJ2-1	-	CASSLGLAEGNEQFF
TRBV25-1	TRBJ2-2	-	CASSVRGRENTGELFF
TRBV29-1	TRBJ1-2	few	CSVHGRGYGYTF
TRBV7-2	TRBJ2-5	once	CASSLAYPQYF
TRBV11-2	TRBJ1-4	-	CASSPGHTNEKLFF
TRBV27	TRBJ2-3	once	CASSLLAADTQYF
TRBV5-1	TRBJ1-1	-	CASSQLPGQGGTEAFF
TRBV13	TRBJ2-3	-	CASSLVSGSSTDTQYF
TRBV19	TRBJ1-5	-	CASSIDGPGDTNQPQHF
TRBV10-3	TRBJ2-2	-	CAISEQGPGELFF
TRBV7-9	TRBJ1-3	-	CASSQQGWRNTIYF
TRBV6-6	TRBJ2-2	-	CASSYSNSGNTGELFF
TRBV13	TRBJ2-7	-	CASSLGASGVYEQYF
TRBV5-1	TRBJ2-3	-	CASSLGETGVTDTQYF
TRBV18	TRBJ2-3	once	CASSPQGARTDTQYF
TRBV20-1	TRBJ1-2	-	CSARERGGYTF
TRBV15	TRBJ2-7	-	CATSRERDWIYEQYF
TRBV18	TRBJ2-7	-	CASSAGTSGNEQYF
TRBV4-1	TRBJ2-7	few	CASSQAPGLGRGASYEQYF
TRBV5-1	TRBJ2-3	-	CASSSGTSGATDTQYF
TRBV28	TRBJ1-5	medium-sized	CASSSQEGQPQHF
TRBV15	TRBJ1-2	-	CATSRDLTGGDPDGYTF
TRBV11-2	TRBJ2-4	-	CASSLVLNENIQYF
TRBV7-9	TRBJ1-2	few	CASSPAGFDGYTF